One T cell receptor (beta chain) is described in this entry. This specimen belongs to a study of blood T cell repertoires in COVID-19. Turning to the study itself: Cohort 3 donors were reported recovered after two negative PCRs, clearance, or symptom resolution. From T cells, B-cell-depleted T cells, or PBMCs came the material, which was cDNA or gDNA.

CDR1 is SGDLS and CDR2 is YYNGEE in the germline V gene. V trimming: 4 bases; J trimming: 5 bases; junction bases outside the gene matches: 8. The CDR3 sequence is 15 residues long. In the original analysis: Cell counts per sample came from amplifying reference gene primers. Data came from immunoSEQ multiplex PCR; TCRdb stores just in-frame clones and leaves some out. The D gene and trimming were derived from the DNA, and the V and J assignments and clone size from that table. Of over 150,000 clones in the sample, around three quarters were seen once. Cohort assignment relied on participant-reported clinical history.

J is TRBJ1-1 and V is TRBV9, with 10 bases fitting TRBD1. The receptor's source is a woman aged 65 to 85 in a cohort exposed to, infected with or recovered from COVID-19 (not recorded which). Sequencing was performed on PBMCs or T cells enriched from blood (not recorded which). Here the CDR3 reads CASSPRTGGKTEAFF. The DNA of the CDR3 is TGTGCCAGCAGCCCCCGGACAGGGGGAAAAACTGAAGCTTTCTTT. Looking up the rest from reference TRBV9 and TRBJ1-1 gives the full variable domain: DSGVTQTPKHLITATGQRVTLRCSPRSGDLSVYWYQQSLDQGLQFLIQYYNGEERAKGNILERFSAQQFPDLHSELNLSSLELGDSALYFCASSPRTGGKTEAFFGQGTRLTVV.